The T cell receptor (beta chain) under discussion was sequenced for a study of cytomegalovirus exposure and HLA in healthy donors. Study results and caveats: The study found most TCR sequences rare, yet found some public TCRs in many donors.

13 Jbeta primers and 60 Vbeta primers were used for the PCR. Assay: immunoSEQ multiplex PCR; the TCRdb copy retains only in-frame clones and omits some. Among roughly 100,000 clones listed, about 9.4% were seen once. Points on this clone: Its antigen is still unknown.

The source of this sequence is a man aged 40-55 years in good health and CMV-seropositive. The material sequenced was PBMCs.

CDR3 amino acids: CAITRTSSNEQFF. The CDR3 DNA sequence: TGTGCCATCACGAGGACTAGCAGTAATGAGCAGTTCTTC. This chain connects TRBV2 to TRBJ2-1; 8 positions agree with TRBD2. The CDR3 runs 13 residues. V lost 10 bases to trimming and J lost 7 bases; unmatched junction nucleotides: 9. Per germline, CDR1 SNHLY and CDR2 FYNNEI. Complete variable domain (other parts from reference TRBV2 and TRBJ2-1): EPEVTQTPSHQVTQMGQEVILRCVPISNHLYFYWYRQILGQKVEFLVSFYNNEISEKSEIFDDQFSVERPDGSNFTLKIRSTKLEDSAMYFCAITRTSSNEQFFGPGTRLTVL.